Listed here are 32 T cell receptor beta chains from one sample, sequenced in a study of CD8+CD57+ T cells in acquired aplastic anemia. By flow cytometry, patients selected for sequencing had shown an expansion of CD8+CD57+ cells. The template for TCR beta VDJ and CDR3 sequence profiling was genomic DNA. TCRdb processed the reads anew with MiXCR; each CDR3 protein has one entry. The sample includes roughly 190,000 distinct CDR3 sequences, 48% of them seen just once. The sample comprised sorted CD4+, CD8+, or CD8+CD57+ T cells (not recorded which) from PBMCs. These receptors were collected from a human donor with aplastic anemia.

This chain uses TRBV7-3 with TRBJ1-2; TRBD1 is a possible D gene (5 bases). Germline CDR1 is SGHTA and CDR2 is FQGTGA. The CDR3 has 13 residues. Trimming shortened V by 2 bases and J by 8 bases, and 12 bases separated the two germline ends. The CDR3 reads CASSLGQGGGYTF. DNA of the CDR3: TGTGCCAGCAGCTTAGGGCAGGGTGGAGGCTACACCTTC.

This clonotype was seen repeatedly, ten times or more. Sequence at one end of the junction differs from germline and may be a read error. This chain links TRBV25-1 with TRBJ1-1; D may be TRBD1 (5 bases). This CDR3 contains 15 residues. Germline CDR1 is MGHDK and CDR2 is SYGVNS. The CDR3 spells CASRGGTGRYTGAFF. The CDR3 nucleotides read TGTGCCAGCCGCGGGGGGACTGGTAGGTACACTGGAGCTTTCTTT.

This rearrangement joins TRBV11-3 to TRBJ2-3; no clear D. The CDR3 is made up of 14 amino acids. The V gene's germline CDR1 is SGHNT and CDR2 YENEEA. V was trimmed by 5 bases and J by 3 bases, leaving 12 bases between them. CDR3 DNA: TGTGCCAGCAGCCCAGAAGGATTAACAGATACGCAGTATTTT. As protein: CASSPEGLTDTQYF. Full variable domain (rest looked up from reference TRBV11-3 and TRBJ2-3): EAGVVQSPRYKIIEKKQPVAFWCNPISGHNTLYWYLQNLGQGPELLIRYENEEAVDDSQLPKDRFSAERLKGVDSTLKIQPAELGDSAVYLCASSPEGLTDTQYFGPGTRLTVL.

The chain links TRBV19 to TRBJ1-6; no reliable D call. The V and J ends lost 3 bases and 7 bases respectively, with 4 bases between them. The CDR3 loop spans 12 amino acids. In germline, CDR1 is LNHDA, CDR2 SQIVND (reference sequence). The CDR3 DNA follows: TGTGCCAGTAGTATTTGGAATTCACCCCTCCACTTT. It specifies CASSIWNSPLHF.

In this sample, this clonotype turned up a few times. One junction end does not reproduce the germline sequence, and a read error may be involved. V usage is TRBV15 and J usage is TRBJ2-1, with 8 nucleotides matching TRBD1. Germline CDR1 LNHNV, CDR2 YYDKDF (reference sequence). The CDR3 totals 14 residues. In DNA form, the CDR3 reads TGCGCCAGCAGCCTAACGGGACAGGACAATGAGCAGTTCTTC. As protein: CASSLTGQDNEQFF.

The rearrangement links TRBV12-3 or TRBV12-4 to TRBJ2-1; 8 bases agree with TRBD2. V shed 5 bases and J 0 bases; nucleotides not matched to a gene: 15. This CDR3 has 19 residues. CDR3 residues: CASSPRTALAGISYNEQFF. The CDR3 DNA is TGTGCCAGCAGTCCCCGGACAGCCTTAGCGGGGATCTCCTACAATGAGCAGTTCTTC.

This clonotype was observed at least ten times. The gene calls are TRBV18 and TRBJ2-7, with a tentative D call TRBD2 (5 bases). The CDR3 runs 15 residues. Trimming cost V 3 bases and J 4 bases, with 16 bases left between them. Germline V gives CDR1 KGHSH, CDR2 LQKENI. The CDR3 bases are TGTGCCAGCTCACCGGACTCGGGCTACCTATACGAGCAGTACTTC. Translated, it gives CASSPDSGYLYEQYF.

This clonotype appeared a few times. The CDR3 loop is CASSKGGTEYSHEQFF. For the CDR3, the DNA is TGTGCCAGCAGTAAAGGAGGTACAGAGTATTCCCATGAGCAGTTCTTC. The chain recombines TRBV2 with TRBJ2-1, with D tentatively TRBD2 (5 bases). Germline loops: CDR1 SNHLY, CDR2 FYNNEI. Trimming cost V 5 bases and J 8 bases, with 22 bases left between them. The CDR3 loop spans 16 amino acids.

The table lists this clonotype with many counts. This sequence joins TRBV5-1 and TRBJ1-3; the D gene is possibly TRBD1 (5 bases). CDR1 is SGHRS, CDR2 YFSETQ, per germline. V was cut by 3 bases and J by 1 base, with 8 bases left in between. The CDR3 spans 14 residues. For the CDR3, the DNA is TGCGCCAGCAGCTCGCAGGGTTCTGGAAACACCATATATTTT. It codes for CASSSQGSGNTIYF.

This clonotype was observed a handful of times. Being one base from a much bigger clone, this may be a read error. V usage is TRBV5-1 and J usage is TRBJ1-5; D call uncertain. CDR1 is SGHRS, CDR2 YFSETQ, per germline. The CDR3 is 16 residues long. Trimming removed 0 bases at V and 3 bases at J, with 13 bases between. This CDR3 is CASSLGGEYNNQPQHF. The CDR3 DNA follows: TGCGCCAGCAGCTTGGGAGGAGAGTACAACAATCAGCCCCAGCATTTT.

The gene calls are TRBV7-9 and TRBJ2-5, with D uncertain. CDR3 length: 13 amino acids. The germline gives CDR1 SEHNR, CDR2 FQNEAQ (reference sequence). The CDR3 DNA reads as TGTGGGAGCAGCTTACTAAGTCCTCCGACCCAGTACTTC. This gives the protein CGSSLLSPPTQYF.

The CDR3 region has the DNA TGTGCCAGCAGTGAGCCGGGACAGGGGAATGAAAAACTGTTTTTT. Its protein product is CASSEPGQGNEKLFF. This rearrangement joins TRBV25-1 to TRBJ1-4, with 10 nucleotides matching TRBD1. Germline V gives CDR1 MGHDK, CDR2 SYGVNS. V lost 3 bases to trimming and J lost 5 bases; unmatched junction nucleotides: 3. There are 15 residues in the CDR3.

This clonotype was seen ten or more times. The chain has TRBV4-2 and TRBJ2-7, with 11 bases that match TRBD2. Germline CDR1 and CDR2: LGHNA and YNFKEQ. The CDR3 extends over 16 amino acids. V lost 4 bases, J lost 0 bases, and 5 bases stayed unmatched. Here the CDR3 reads CASSPTSGRSSYEQYF. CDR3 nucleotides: TGTGCCAGCAGCCCCACTAGCGGGAGAAGCTCCTACGAGCAGTACTTC.

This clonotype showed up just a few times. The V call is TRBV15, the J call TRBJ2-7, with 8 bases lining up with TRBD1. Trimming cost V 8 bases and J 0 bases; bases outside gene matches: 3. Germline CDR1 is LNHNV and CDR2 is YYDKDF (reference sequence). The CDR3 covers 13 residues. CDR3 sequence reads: CATRTGSSYEQYF. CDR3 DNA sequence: TGTGCCACCCGGACAGGGAGCTCCTACGAGCAGTACTTC.

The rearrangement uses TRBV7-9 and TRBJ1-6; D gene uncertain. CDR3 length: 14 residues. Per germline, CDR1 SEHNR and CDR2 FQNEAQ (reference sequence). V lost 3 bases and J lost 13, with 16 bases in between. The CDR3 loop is CASSFGQESSPLHF. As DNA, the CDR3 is TGTGCCAGCAGCTTTGGTCAGGAAAGTTCGCCCCTCCACTTT.

CDR3 nucleotide sequence: TGTGCCAGTAAAGATCCAGGGGGCAGCCACTATGGCTACACCTTC. Translation: CASKDPGGSHYGYTF. This chain links TRBV19 with TRBJ1-2, with TRBD1 identical over 8 bases. With 7 bases clipped from V and 3 bases from J, the junction kept 10 bases outside the gene matches. The CDR3 is 15 residues long. Per the germline V gene, CDR1 is LNHDA and CDR2 is SQIVND (reference sequence).

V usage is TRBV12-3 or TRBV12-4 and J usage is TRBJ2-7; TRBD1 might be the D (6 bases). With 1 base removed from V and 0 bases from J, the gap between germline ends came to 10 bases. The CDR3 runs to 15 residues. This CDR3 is CASSLVDSLSYEQYF. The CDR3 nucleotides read TGTGCCAGCAGTTTAGTGGACAGCCTCTCCTACGAGCAGTACTTC.

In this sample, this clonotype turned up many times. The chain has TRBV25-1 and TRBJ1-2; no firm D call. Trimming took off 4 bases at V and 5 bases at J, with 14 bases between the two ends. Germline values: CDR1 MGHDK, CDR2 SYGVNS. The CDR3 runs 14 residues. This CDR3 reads CASSGRLVLYGYTF. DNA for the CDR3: TGTGCCAGCAGTGGACGGCTCGTCCTTTATGGCTACACCTTC.

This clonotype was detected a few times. The CDR3 bases are TGTGCCAGCAGCGGAAATCTTCGAGGACAGGGGGGATACAATGAGCAGTTCTTC. Translated, it gives CASSGNLRGQGGYNEQFF. The chain carries TRBV9 and TRBJ2-1; 10 bases line up with TRBD1. The ends lost 3 bases at V and 4 bases at J; junction bases unmatched: 13. The germline CDR1 and CDR2 sequences are SGDLS and YYNGEE. The CDR3 runs 18 residues.

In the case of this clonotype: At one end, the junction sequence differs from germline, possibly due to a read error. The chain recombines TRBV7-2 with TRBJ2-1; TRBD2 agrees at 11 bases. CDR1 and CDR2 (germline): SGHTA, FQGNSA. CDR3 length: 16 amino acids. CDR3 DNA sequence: TGTGCCAGCAGCTTAGCCCCGGGACTAGCGGACGGGAAGAGGGTCTTC. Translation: CASSLAPGLADGKRVF.

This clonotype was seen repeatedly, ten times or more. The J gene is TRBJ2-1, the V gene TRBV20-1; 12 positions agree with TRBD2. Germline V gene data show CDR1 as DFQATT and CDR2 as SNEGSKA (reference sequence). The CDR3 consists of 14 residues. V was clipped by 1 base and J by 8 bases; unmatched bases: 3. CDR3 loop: CSARGTSGNDEQFF. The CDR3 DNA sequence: TGCAGTGCTAGAGGGACTAGCGGGAACGATGAGCAGTTCTTC.

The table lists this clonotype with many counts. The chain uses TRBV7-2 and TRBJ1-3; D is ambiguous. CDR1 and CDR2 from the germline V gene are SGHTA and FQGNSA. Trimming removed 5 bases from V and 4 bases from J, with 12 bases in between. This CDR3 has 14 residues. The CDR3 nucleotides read TGTGCCAGCAGCCCAAAGAACGAAGGAAACACCATATATTTT. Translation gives CASSPKNEGNTIYF.

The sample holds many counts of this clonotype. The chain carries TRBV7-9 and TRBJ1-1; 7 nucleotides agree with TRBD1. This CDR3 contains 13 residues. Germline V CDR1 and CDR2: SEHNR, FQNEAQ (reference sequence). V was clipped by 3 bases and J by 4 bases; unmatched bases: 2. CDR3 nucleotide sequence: TGTGCCAGCAGCTTGGGGACAGTCACTGAAGCTTTCTTT. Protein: CASSLGTVTEAFF. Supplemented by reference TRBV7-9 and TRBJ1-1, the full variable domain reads DTGVSQNPRHKITKRGQNVTFRCDPISEHNRLYWYRQTLGQGPEFLTYFQNEAQLEKSRLLSDRFSAERPKGSFSTLEIQRTEQGDSAMYLCASSLGTVTEAFFGQGTRLTVV.

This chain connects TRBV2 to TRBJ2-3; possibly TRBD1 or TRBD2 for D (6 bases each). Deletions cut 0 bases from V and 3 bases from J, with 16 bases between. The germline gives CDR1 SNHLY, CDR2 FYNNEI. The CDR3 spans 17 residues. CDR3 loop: CASSEAQWGAVTDTQYF. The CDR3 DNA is TGTGCCAGCAGTGAAGCGCAATGGGGGGCGGTGACAGATACGCAGTATTTT.

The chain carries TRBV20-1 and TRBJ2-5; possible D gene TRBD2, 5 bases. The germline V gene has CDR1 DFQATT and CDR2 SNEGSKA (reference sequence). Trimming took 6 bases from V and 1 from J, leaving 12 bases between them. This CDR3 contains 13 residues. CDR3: CSAKPSGQETQYF. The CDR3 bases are TGCAGTGCCAAGCCCAGCGGCCAAGAGACCCAGTACTTC.

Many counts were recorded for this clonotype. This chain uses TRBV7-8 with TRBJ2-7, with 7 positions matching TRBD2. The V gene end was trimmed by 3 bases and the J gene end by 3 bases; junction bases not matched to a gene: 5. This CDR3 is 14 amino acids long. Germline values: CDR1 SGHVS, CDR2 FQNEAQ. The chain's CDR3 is CASSFGLADYEQYF. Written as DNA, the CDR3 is TGTGCCAGCAGCTTTGGGCTAGCGGACTACGAGCAGTACTTC.

CDR3 residues: CASSPTQDRQRKETQYF. The DNA of the CDR3 is TGTGCCAGCAGCCCAACCCAGGACAGGCAGAGGAAAGAGACCCAGTACTTC. V usage is TRBV7-9 and J usage is TRBJ2-5, with 7 bases fitting TRBD1. This CDR3 has 17 amino acids. Germline assignment: CDR1 SEHNR and CDR2 FQNEAQ (reference sequence). Trimming took 5 bases from V and 3 from J; bases not matched to a gene: 15.

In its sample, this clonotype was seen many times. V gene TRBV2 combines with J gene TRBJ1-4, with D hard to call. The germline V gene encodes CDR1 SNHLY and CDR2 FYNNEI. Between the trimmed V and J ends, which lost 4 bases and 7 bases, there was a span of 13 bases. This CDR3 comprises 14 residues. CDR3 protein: CASSVEVSAEKLFF. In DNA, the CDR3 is TGTGCCAGCAGTGTTGAGGTGTCGGCTGAAAAACTGTTTTTT.

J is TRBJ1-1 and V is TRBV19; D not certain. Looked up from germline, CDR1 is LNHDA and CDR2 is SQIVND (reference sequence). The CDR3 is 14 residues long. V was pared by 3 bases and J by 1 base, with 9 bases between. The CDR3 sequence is CASSIGNPNTEAFF. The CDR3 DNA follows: TGTGCCAGTAGTATTGGAAACCCGAACACTGAAGCTTTCTTT. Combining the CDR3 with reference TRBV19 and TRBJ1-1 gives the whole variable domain DGGITQSPKYLFRKEGQNVTLSCEQNLNHDAMYWYRQDPGQGLRLIYYSQIVNDFQKGDIAEGYSVSREKKESFPLTVTSAQKNPTAFYLCASSIGNPNTEAFFGQGTRLTVV.

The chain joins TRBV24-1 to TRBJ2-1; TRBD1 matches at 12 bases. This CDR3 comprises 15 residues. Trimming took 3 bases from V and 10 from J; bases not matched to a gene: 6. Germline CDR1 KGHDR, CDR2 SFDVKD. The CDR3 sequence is CATSDPGQGAGEQFF. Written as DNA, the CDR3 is TGTGCCACCAGTGATCCGGGACAGGGGGCAGGGGAGCAGTTCTTC.

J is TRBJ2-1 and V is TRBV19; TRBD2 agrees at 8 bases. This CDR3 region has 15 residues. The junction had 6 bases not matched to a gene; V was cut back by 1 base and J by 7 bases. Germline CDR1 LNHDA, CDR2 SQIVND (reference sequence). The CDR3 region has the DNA TGTGCCAGTAGTATAGCAGGCGGGAGGATGAATGAGCAGTTCTTC. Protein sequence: CASSIAGGRMNEQFF.

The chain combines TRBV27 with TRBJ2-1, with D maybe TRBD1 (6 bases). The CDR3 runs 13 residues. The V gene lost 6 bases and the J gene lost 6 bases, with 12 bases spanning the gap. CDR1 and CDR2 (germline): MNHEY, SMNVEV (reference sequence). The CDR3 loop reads CASRKGDGNEQFF. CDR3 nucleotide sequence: TGTGCCAGCAGGAAGGGGGATGGCAATGAGCAGTTCTTC.